Listed below are T cell receptor beta chains from one sample, sequenced in a study of neurological immune-mediated disorders. TCRdb reprocessed the 5' RACE reads with MiXCR, giving one entry per CDR3 protein. The sample holds tens of thousands of distinct CDR3 sequences, about 17% seen once. Sequenced input: CD4+ T cells from blood. All receptors come from a female donor with HTLV-1-associated myelopathy (HAM/TSP). Both conserved end residues are part of each CDR3. The D gene is left open where the match is weak. Expanded clones get a size class; other rows say once, few or many, or leave the size out.

D	J	V	size	DNA	CDR3
NA	TRBJ2-1	TRBV20-1	NA	TGCAGTGCTAGATACGTGGGGTACGGATACAATGAGCAGTTCTTC	CSARYVGYGYNEQFF
TRBD2	TRBJ2-7	TRBV7-2	many	TGTGCCAGCAGCTTGGCACTAGCGACCGCCTACGAGCAGTACTTC	CASSLALATAYEQYF
TRBD2	TRBJ2-3	TRBV13	many	TGTGCCAGCAGCTTTTGGGGGGGAACGGACACAGATACGCAGTATTTT	CASSFWGGTDTDTQYF
TRBD1	TRBJ1-4	TRBV4-1	many	TGCGCCAGCAGCCGACCTAGTGGGACAGGGAATGAAAAACTGTTTTTT	CASSRPSGTGNEKLFF
TRBD1	TRBJ1-6	TRBV7-9	many	TGTGCCAGCAGCTTACAGGGGGATTCACCCCTCCACTTT	CASSLQGDSPLHF
TRBD1	TRBJ2-1	TRBV6-6	many	TGTGCCAGCGGGAGAGACAGGGGCAATGAGCAGTTCTTC	CASGRDRGNEQFF
NA	TRBJ2-1	TRBV7-6	NA	NA	CASSFYICSASTGGSYNEQFF
TRBD1	TRBJ2-7	TRBV7-9	many	TGTGCCAGCAGCTTGGGACAGGGGGCGGTCGAGCAGTACTTC	CASSLGQGAVEQYF
NA	TRBJ1-6	TRBV5-1	many	TGCGCCAGCAGCGTGGGACTCCCTAATTCACCCCTCCACTTT	CASSVGLPNSPLHF
NA	TRBJ2-5	TRBV6-2/TRBV6-3	many	TGTGCCAGCAGTTGGACCGGGGTTCGGGAGACCCAGTACTTC	CASSWTGVRETQYF
NA	TRBJ1-1	TRBV29-1	NA	TGCAGCGTTCAAAGTACGGGGACTGAAGCTTTCTTT	CSVQSTGTEAFF
NA	TRBJ1-6	TRBV6-5	many	TGTGCCAGCAGATTAGCTAGGGGGTCCTATAATTCACCCCTCCACTTT	CASRLARGSYNSPLHF
NA	TRBJ2-1	TRBV20-1	medium-sized	TGCAGTGCTAGAGATTGGGGAAATGAGCAGTTCTTC	CSARDWGNEQFF
NA	TRBJ2-2	TRBV7-8	many	TGTGCCAGCAGCTTAGCGCGCGCAAACACCGGGGAGCTGTTTTTT	CASSLARANTGELFF
NA	TRBJ2-3	TRBV5-1	many	TGCGCCAGCAGCCAACAGGGGGGGGCCCTAGATACGCAGTATTTT	CASSQQGGALDTQYF
TRBD2	TRBJ2-1	TRBV20-1	medium-sized	TGCAGTGCTAGTACGGGGGGGTCCTACAATGAGCAGTTCTTC	CSASTGGSYNEQFF
NA	TRBJ1-2	TRBV4-3	many	TGCGCCAGCAGCCAAGAGCTCACCGAAAAGTTGTATGGCTACACCTTC	CASSQELTEKLYGYTF
NA	TRBJ2-5	TRBV10-3	many	TGTGCCATCAGTGAAGGCAGTATGGAGACCCAGTACTTC	CAISEGSMETQYF
TRBD2	TRBJ2-3	TRBV6-2/TRBV6-3	NA	TGTGCCAGCAGCCGCCGACTAGCGGGGGGAGATACGCAGTATTTT	CASSRRLAGGDTQYF
NA	TRBJ2-7	TRBV19	once	TGTGCTAGTAGTACCAGAGGGGTCTACGAGCAGTACTTC	CASSTRGVYEQYF
NA	TRBJ2-7	TRBV7-6	many	TGTGCCAGCACCCCCGCCGGAGCTTCGGTCTACGAGCAGTACTTC	CASTPAGASVYEQYF
TRBD1	TRBJ2-7	TRBV20-1	medium-sized	TGCAGTGCTAGGGGGCGACAGGGTTCCTACGAGCAGTACTTC	CSARGRQGSYEQYF
NA	TRBJ1-4	TRBV5-1	many	TGCGCCAGCAGCTGGACGACAGACGAAAAACTGTTTTTT	CASSWTTDEKLFF
NA	TRBJ1-2	TRBV5-1	NA	TGCGCCAGCAGCTTGGAGGCAGGGAGCTATGGCTACACCTTC	CASSLEAGSYGYTF
TRBD1	TRBJ1-2	TRBV28	medium-sized	TGTGCCAGCAGTTTAAGGGGGCGCTACTATGGCTACACCTTC	CASSLRGRYYGYTF
TRBD2	TRBJ2-7	TRBV12-3/TRBV12-4	NA	TGTGCCAGCAGCCGCGGGGGGCAAGGCTACGAGCAGTACTTC	CASSRGGQGYEQYF
NA	TRBJ1-4	TRBV30	many	TGTGCCTGGAGTCCAACAGGGCTTGGGGAAAAACTGTTTTTT	CAWSPTGLGEKLFF
TRBD2	TRBJ2-3	TRBV11-2	many	TGTGCCAGCAGCTCCGGGACTAGCGCAGATACGCAGTATTTT	CASSSGTSADTQYF
NA	TRBJ2-3	TRBV7-3	NA	TGTGCCAGCGACTTAGGGGGGGTCACAGATACGCAGTATTTT	CASDLGGVTDTQYF
NA	TRBJ2-2	TRBV6-1	many	TGTGCCAGCAAAACGACACGGACGAACACCGGGGAGCTGTTTTTT	CASKTTRTNTGELFF
NA	TRBJ2-1	TRBV7-2	many	TGTGCCAGCATCCTTAACGGTATTCTCGCCGGTGAGCAGTTCTTC	CASILNGILAGEQFF
NA	TRBJ1-2	TRBV20-1	many	TGCAGTGCTGACTCCCGGGACACTGGCTACACCTTC	CSADSRDTGYTF
NA	TRBJ1-5	TRBV5-1	many	TGCGCCAGCAGCAAGACTCCGGGTTACACTAGCAATCAGCCCCAGCATTTT	CASSKTPGYTSNQPQHF
NA	TRBJ1-5	TRBV20-1	medium-sized	TGCAGTGCTAGGGGTAGCAATCAGCCCCAGCATTTT	CSARGSNQPQHF
TRBD2	TRBJ2-1	TRBV6-6	NA	TGTGCCAGCAGTCTCGGGACTAGCGGGAGTGGAGAGCAGTTCTTC	CASSLGTSGSGEQFF
NA	TRBJ2-5	TRBV5-1	many	TGCGCCAGCAGCTCACGGGACCAACCTTTGGAGACCCAGTACTTC	CASSSRDQPLETQYF
NA	TRBJ1-2	TRBV5-5	once	TGTGCCAGCAGTCCTGACGGCTACACCTTC	CASSPDGYTF
TRBD1	TRBJ2-1	TRBV9	many	TGTGCCAGCAGCGAAGGGGGCGGACGATACAATGAGCAGTTCTTC	CASSEGGGRYNEQFF
TRBD2	TRBJ2-3	TRBV12-3/TRBV12-4	many	TGTGCCAGCAGTCCCGGACTAGCGGGAGCCCGCTTCCTCACAGATACGCAGTATTTT	CASSPGLAGARFLTDTQYF
NA	TRBJ2-3	TRBV4-2	many	TGTGCCAGCAGCCAACTAGCGAACACCCCAGATACGCAGTATTTT	CASSQLANTPDTQYF
NA	TRBJ2-3	TRBV7-9	few	TGTGCCAGCAGCTGGGGGGGGGCGGCGGATACGCAGTATTTT	CASSWGGAADTQYF
NA	TRBJ2-7	TRBV20-1	many	TGCAGTGCTAGAGATTCCGCAGCGAGTGCGCAGTACTTC	CSARDSAASAQYF
TRBD1	TRBJ1-1	TRBV28	NA	TGTGCCAGCATTCCGACGCTTGGGACAGGGGAGATTGAAGCTTTCTTT	CASIPTLGTGEIEAFF
TRBD1	TRBJ2-2	TRBV2	many	TGTGCCAGCAGTGAACAGGGGGCGAGACGCGCCGGGGAGCTGTTTTTT	CASSEQGARRAGELFF
TRBD2	TRBJ2-3	TRBV2	many	TGTGCCAGCAGCGTAGTGGCGGGGGGGTCGGATACGCAGTATTTT	CASSVVAGGSDTQYF
TRBD1	TRBJ1-5	TRBV3-1	many	TGTGCCAGCAGCACAGGGGACAATCAGCCCCAGCATTTT	CASSTGDNQPQHF
NA	TRBJ1-4	TRBV18	many	TGTGCCAGCTCACCTCGCAGTTATAATGAAAAACTGTTTTTT	CASSPRSYNEKLFF
NA	TRBJ2-3	TRBV20-1	many	TGCAGTGCCCCGGCCCCTGCGACAGGCGCATCGGATACGCAGTATTTT	CSAPAPATGASDTQYF
NA	TRBJ1-1	TRBV20-1	many	TGCAGTGCTAGGGCCGGGGGCTCCTACACTGAAGCTTTCTTT	CSARAGGSYTEAFF
NA	TRBJ1-2	TRBV5-4	NA	TGTGCCAGCAGCTTGGCCGGGACGTTCGGCTACACCTTC	CASSLAGTFGYTF
NA	TRBJ2-2	TRBV5-1	many	TGCGCCAGCAGCCCGCCGGCCGGGGAGCTGTTTTTT	CASSPPAGELFF
TRBD2	TRBJ2-1	TRBV20-1	many	TGCAGTGCTAGTGCGGGAGCCTCGCACAATGAGCAGTTCTTC	CSASAGASHNEQFF
TRBD2	TRBJ2-3	TRBV28	many	TGTGCCAGCAGTTTGATTAGCGGGGGGGCCTTCGATACGCAGTATTTT	CASSLISGGAFDTQYF
NA	TRBJ2-5	TRBV6-1	many	TGTGCCAGCAGTGAAGACCTCCGACGAGAGACCCAGTACTTC	CASSEDLRRETQYF
TRBD1	TRBJ2-5	TRBV18	many	TGTGCCAGCTCACCCCGGGACAGCATTCAAGAGACCCAGTACTTC	CASSPRDSIQETQYF
NA	TRBJ2-5	TRBV9	many	TGTGCCAGCAGCGTAGACGGGACCGGGCACCAAGAGACCCAGTACTTC	CASSVDGTGHQETQYF
TRBD2	TRBJ2-5	TRBV29-1	many	TGCAGCGTTGATCTGGCGGGAGGGGGGGAGACCCAGTACTTC	CSVDLAGGGETQYF
TRBD1	TRBJ1-3	TRBV29-1	many	TGCAGCGTCGGGACAGGGGGCGCGTATACTGGAAACACCATATATTTT	CSVGTGGAYTGNTIYF
NA	TRBJ2-7	TRBV6-5	many	TGTGCCAGCAGTTACTCGGGGGGCGAGCAGTACTTC	CASSYSGGEQYF
NA	TRBJ2-7	TRBV5-1	many	TGCGCCAGCAGCCGCCTGGGTCGTTACGAGCAGTACTTC	CASSRLGRYEQYF